The present TCR beta chain was sequenced within a study of T cell responses to AZD1222 COVID-19 vaccine. General study results and limits: Nearly half of spike-specific TCRs reportedly go after variant regions that carry no mutations. The donor group comprised mostly white British people and more females; the analysis possibly underestimated clonal diversity.

Trimming cost V 6 bases and J 10 bases, with 23 bases left between them. The CDR3 consists of 15 residues. Germline-derived CDR1 and CDR2 are KGHDR and SFDVKD. TCRdb keeps only in-frame clones here, not all; method: immunoSEQ multiplex PCR. The table has tens of thousands of clones, 92% seen once. To note about this clone: The antigen is unknown.

This rearrangement joins TRBV24-1 to TRBJ2-5; maybe TRBD2 (6 bases). This TCR came from an adult who received the AZD1222 COVID-19 vaccine. Sample: peripheral blood, taken 28 days after the second AZD1222 dose. The chain's CDR3 is CATSFRDSPRGGQYF. The CDR3 DNA reads TGTGCCACCAGTTTCCGGGACTCACCGAGGGGTGGCCAGTACTTC.